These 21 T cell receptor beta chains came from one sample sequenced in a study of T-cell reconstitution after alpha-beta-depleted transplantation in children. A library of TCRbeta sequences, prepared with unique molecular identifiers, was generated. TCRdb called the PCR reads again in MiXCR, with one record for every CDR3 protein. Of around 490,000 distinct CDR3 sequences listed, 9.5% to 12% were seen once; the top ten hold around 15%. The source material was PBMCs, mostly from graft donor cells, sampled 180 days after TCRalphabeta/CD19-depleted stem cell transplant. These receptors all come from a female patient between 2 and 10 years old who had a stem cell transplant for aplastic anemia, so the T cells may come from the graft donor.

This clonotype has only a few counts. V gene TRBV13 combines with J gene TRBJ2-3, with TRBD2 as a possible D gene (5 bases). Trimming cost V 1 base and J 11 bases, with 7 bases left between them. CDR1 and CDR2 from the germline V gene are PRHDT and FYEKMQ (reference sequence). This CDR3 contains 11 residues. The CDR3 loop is CASSLDGGQYF. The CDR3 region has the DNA TGTGCCAGCAGCTTAGATGGAGGGCAGTATTTT.

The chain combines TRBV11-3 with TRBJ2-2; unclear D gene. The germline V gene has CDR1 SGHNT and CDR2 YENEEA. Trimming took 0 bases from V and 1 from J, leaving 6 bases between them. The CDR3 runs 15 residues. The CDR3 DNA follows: TGTGCCAGCAGCTTAGATCTGCGGAACACCGGGGAGCTGTTTTTT. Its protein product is CASSLDLRNTGELFF.

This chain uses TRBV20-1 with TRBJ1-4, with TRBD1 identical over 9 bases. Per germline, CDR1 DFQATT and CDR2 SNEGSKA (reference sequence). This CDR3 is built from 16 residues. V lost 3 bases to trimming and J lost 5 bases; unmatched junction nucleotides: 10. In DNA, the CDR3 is TGCAGTGCTAGCGTTCGGGGGACAGGGCTCAATGAAAAACTGTTTTTT. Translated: CSASVRGTGLNEKLFF.

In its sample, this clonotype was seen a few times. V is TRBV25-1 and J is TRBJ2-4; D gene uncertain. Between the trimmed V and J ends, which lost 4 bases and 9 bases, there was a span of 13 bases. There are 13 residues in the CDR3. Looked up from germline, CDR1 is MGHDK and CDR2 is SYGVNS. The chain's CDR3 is CASSADRFTIQYF. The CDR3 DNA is TGTGCCAGCAGTGCCGACCGGTTCACCATTCAGTACTTC.

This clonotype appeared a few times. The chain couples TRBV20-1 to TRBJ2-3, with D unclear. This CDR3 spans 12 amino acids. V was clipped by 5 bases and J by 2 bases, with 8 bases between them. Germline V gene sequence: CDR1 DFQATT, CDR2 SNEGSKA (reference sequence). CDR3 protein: CSALPNTDTQYF. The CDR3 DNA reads TGCAGTGCTCTGCCCAACACAGATACGCAGTATTTT.

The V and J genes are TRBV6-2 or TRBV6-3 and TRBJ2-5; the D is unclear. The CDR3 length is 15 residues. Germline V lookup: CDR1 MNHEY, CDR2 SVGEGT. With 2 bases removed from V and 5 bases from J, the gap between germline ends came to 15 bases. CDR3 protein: CASSYGSPVLETQYF. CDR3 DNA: TGTGCCAGCAGTTACGGATCGCCAGTGTTGGAGACCCAGTACTTC.

The CDR3 nucleotides are TGCAGCGTTGAATCGGGGGAGGGCTACGAGCAGTACTTC. As protein: CSVESGEGYEQYF. V gene TRBV29-1 combines with J gene TRBJ2-7; 7 bases are shared with TRBD2. In germline, CDR1 is SQVTM, CDR2 ANQGSEA. This CDR3 spans 13 amino acids. The junction had 4 bases not matched to a gene; V was cut back by 2 bases and J by 3 bases.

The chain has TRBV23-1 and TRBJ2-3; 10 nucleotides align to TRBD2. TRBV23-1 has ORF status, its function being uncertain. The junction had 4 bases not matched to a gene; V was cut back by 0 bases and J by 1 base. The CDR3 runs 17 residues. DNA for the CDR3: TGCGCCAGCAGTCAATCGCTAGCGGGAGACCGCACAGATACGCAGTATTTT. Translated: CASSQSLAGDRTDTQYF.

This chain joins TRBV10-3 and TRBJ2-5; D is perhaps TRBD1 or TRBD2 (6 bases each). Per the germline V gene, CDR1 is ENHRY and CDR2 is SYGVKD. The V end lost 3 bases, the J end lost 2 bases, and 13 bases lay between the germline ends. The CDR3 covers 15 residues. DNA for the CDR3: TGTGCCATCAGTGATAGGGGGACTTTACAAGAGACCCAGTACTTC. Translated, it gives CAISDRGTLQETQYF.

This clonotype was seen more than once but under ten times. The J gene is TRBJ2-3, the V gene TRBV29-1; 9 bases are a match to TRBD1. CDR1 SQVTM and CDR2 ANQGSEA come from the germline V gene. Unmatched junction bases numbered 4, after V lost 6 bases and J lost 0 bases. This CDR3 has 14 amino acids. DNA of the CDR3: TGCAGCGTGGCGGGACAGGGTAGCACAGATACGCAGTATTTT. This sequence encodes CSVAGQGSTDTQYF.

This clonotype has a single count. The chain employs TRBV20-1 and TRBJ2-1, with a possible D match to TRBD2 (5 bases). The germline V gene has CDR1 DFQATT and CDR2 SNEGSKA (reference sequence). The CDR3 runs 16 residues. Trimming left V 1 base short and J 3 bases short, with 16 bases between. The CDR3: CSARVSGSPLYNEQFF. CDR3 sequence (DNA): TGCAGTGCTAGAGTATCGGGGTCTCCTCTCTACAATGAGCAGTTCTTC.

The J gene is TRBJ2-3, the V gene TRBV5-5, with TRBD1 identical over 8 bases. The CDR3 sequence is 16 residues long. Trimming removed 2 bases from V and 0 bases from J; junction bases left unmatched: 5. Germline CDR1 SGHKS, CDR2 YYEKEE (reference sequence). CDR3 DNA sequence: TGTGCCAGCAGCTTCGGACAGGGCCGGAGCACAGATACGCAGTATTTT. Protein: CASSFGQGRSTDTQYF.

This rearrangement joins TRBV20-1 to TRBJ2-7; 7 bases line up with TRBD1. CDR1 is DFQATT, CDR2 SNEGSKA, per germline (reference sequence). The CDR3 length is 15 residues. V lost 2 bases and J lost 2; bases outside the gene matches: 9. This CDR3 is CSARTLQGLPYEQYF. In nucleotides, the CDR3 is TGCAGTGCTAGAACCCTACAGGGGCTGCCCTACGAGCAGTACTTC.

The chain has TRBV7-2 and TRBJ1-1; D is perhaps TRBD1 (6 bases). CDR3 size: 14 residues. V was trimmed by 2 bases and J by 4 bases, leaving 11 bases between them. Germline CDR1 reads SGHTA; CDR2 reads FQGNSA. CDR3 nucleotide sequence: TGTGCCAGCAGCTTATCGGGGGGGCTCACTGAAGCTTTCTTT. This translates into CASSLSGGLTEAFF.

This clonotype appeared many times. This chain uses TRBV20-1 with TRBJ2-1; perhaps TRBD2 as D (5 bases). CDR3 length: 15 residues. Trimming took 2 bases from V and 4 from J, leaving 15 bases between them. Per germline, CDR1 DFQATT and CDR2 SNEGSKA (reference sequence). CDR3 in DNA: TGCAGTGCTAGATTCCCCGGGCGGGCATACAATGAGCAGTTCTTC. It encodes CSARFPGRAYNEQFF.

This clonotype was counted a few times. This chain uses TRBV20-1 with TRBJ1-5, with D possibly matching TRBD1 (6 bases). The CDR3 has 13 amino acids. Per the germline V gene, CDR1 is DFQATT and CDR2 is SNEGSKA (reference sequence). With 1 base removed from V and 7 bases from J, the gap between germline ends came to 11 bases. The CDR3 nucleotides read TGCAGTGCTAGAGGATCAGGGGAACAGCCCCAGCATTTT. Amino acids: CSARGSGEQPQHF.

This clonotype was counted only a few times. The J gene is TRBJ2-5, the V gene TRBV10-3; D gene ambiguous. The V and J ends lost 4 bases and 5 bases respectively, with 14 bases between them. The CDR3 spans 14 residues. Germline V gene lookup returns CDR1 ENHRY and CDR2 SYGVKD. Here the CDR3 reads CAISGLGLGETQYF. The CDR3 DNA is TGTGCCATCAGTGGTCTTGGATTGGGGGAGACCCAGTACTTC.

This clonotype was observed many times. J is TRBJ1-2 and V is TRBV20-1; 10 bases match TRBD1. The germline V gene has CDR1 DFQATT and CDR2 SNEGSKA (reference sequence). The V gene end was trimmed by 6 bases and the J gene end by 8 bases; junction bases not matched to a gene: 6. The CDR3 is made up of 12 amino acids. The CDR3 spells CSADRTGGGYTF. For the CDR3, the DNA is TGCAGTGCGGACCGGACAGGGGGAGGCTACACCTTC.

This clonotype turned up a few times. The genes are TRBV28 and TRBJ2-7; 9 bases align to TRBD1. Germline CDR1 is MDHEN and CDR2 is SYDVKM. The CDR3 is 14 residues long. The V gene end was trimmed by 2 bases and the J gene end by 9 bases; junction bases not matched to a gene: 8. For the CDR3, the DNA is TGTGCCAGCAGTTTAAGTGGGGGACAGGGAAGGCAGTACGTC. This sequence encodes CASSLSGGQGRQYV.

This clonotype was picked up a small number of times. The CDR3 DNA sequence: TGTGCCAGCAGTCCCCGGACAGGGGGCCGGGGTGAAAAACTGTTTTTT. Encoded protein: CASSPRTGGRGEKLFF. The J gene is TRBJ1-4, the V gene TRBV12-3 or TRBV12-4; 11 bases match TRBD1. This CDR3 spans 16 amino acids. The V gene end was trimmed by 5 bases and the J gene end by 7 bases; junction bases not matched to a gene: 9.

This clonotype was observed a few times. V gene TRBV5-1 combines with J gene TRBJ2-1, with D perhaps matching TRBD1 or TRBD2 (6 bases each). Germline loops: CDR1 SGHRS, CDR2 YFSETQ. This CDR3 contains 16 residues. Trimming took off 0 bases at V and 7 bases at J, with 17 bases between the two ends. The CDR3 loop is CASSLAEGGTRNEQFF. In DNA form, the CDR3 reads TGCGCCAGCAGCTTGGCCGAAGGGGGGACTCGAAATGAGCAGTTCTTC.